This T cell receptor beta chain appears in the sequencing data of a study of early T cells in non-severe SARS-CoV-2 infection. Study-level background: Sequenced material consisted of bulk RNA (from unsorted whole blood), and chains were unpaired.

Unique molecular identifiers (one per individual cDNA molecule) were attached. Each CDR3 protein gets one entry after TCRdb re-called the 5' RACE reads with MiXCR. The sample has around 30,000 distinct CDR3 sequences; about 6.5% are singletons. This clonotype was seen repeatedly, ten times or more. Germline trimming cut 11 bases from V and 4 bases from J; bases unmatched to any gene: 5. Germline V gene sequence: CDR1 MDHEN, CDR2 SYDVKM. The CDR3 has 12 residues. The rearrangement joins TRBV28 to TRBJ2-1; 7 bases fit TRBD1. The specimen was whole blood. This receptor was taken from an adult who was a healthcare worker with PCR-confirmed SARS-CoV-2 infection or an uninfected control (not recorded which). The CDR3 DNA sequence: TGTGCCTCACAGGGGTTATACAATGAGCAGTTCTTC. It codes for CASQGLYNEQFF.